This T cell receptor (beta chain) was obtained from a study of T-cell memory formation after mild COVID-19. TCRdb fed the 5' RACE reads into MiXCR, producing one record per CDR3 protein. The sample shows 95,000 to 120,000 distinct CDR3 sequences, roughly a sixth of them seen only once. In its sample, this clonotype was seen a few times. CDR3 size: 19 residues. Trimming at V came to 4 bases and at J to 1 base, leaving 17 bases not matched to a gene. Germline CDR1 is SEHNR and CDR2 is FQNEAQ (reference sequence). Material: PBMCs or a T cell subset sorted from them (not recorded which). The clonotype was recovered from a man aged 18 to 30 who had mild COVID-19 (a few samples of this study predate the infection). Cell type and time point are not known. The J gene is TRBJ2-5, the V gene TRBV7-9; 8 nucleotides match TRBD1. In DNA, the CDR3 is TGTGCCAGCAGCTATCAGGGGGCTCCTATGGGGCCCTTCCAAGAGACCCAGTACTTC. Its protein product is CASSYQGAPMGPFQETQYF. Full variable domain (remainder filled in from reference TRBV7-9 and TRBJ2-5): DTGVSQNPRHKITKRGQNVTFRCDPISEHNRLYWYRQTLGQGPEFLTYFQNEAQLEKSRLLSDRFSAERPKGSFSTLEIQRTEQGDSAMYLCASSYQGAPMGPFQETQYFGPGTRLLVL.